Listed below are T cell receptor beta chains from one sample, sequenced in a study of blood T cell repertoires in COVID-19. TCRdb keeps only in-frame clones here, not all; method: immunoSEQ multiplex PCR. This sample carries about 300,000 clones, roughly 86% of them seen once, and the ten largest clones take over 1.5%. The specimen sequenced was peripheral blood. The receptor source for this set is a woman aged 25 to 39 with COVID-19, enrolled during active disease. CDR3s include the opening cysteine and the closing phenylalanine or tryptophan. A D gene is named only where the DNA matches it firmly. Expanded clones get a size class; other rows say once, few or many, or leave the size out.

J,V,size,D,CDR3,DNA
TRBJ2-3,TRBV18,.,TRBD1,CASSPQAGTADRQYF,TGTGCCAGCTCACCTCAAGCCGGGACAGCCGATAGGCAGTATTTT
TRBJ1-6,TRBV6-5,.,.,CATLRGWGNSPLHF,TGTGCCACCCTTAGGGGGTGGGGGAATTCACCCCTCCACTTT
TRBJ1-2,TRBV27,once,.,CASRQNGGPRGYTF,TGTGCCAGCAGGCAAAATGGGGGCCCGAGGGGCTACACCTTC
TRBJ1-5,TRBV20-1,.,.,CSASMGVPQHF,TGCAGTGCTAGTATGGGAGTCCCCCAGCATTTT
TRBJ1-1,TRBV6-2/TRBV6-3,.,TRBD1,CASSYRDSNTEAFF,TGTGCCAGCAGTTACCGGGACAGCAACACTGAAGCTTTCTTT
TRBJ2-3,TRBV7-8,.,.,CASSLLWAGSSTDTQYF,TGTGCCAGCAGCTTACTCTGGGCAGGGTCCAGCACAGATACGCAGTATTTT
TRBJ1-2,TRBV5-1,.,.,CASSLDQSLLGSGYTF,TGCGCCAGCAGCTTGGACCAGAGTCTCCTAGGGAGTGGCTACACCTTC
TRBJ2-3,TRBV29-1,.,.,CSVAGTTKYPDTQYF,TGCAGCGTTGCGGGGACAACTAAGTACCCAGATACGCAGTATTTT
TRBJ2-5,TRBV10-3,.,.,CAISERDSETQYF,TGTGCCATCAGTGAGAGGGACTCGGAGACCCAGTACTTC
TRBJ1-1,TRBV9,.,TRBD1,CASGAGGADNTEAFF,TGTGCCAGCGGAGCAGGGGGCGCGGATAACACTGAAGCTTTCTTT
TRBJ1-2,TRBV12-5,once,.,CASGTGFYGYTF,TGTGCTAGTGGTACAGGGTTCTATGGCTACACCTTC
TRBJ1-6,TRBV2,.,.,CASSDVRRPLHF,TGTGCCAGCAGTGATGTGAGAAGACCCCTCCACTTT
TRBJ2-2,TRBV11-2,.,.,CASSLRRYTGELFF,TGTGCCAGCAGCTTAAGGAGGTACACCGGGGAGCTGTTTTTT
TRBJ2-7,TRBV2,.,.,CASSETGRGSYEQYF,TGTGCCAGCAGTGAAACAGGGAGGGGGTCCTACGAGCAGTACTTC
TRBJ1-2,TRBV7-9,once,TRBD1,CASSLGQQTDGYTF,TGTGCCAGCAGCTTGGGACAGCAAACGGATGGCTACACCTTC
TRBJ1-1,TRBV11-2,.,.,CASSPLPGNTEAFF,TGTGCCAGCAGTCCCCTTCCGGGGAACACTGAAGCTTTCTTT
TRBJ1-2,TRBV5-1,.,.,CASSLAGDATGYTF,TGCGCCAGCAGCTTGGCAGGGGATGCGACCGGCTACACCTTC
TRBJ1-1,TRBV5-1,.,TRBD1,CASRGDRGEAFF,TGCGCCAGCAGAGGTGACAGGGGAGAAGCTTTCTTT
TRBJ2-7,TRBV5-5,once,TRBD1,CASSLLSGGGEQYF,TGTGCCAGCAGCTTGCTATCAGGGGGCGGCGAGCAGTACTTC
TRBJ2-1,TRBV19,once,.,CATGQTGYNEQFF,TGTGCCACCGGTCAAACGGGTTACAATGAGCAGTTCTTC
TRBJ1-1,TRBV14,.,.,CASSARLSMNTEAFF,TGTGCCAGCAGCGCCCGACTGTCCATGAACACTGAAGCTTTCTTT
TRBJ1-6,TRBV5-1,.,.,CASSPEAPYNSPLHF,TGCGCCAGCAGCCCGGAGGCACCGTATAATTCACCCCTCCACTTT
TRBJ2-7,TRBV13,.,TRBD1,CASSPGTGKYEQYF,TGTGCCAGCAGCCCCGGGACAGGGAAGTACGAGCAGTACTTC
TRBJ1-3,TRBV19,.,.,CASSIAAAGDSGNTIYF,TGTGCCAGTAGTATAGCAGCCGCAGGGGACTCTGGAAACACCATATATTTT
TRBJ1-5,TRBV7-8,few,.,CASSSTWQGLVQPQHF,TGTGCCAGCAGCTCCACCTGGCAGGGGTTGGTTCAGCCCCAGCATTTT
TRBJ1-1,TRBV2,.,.,CASTSVRRKESAEAFF,TGTGCCAGCACTTCCGTACGGCGAAAGGAGAGCGCTGAAGCTTTCTTT
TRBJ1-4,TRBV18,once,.,CASSHLRGEKLFF,TGTGCCAGCTCACATCTACGAGGTGAAAAACTGTTTTTT
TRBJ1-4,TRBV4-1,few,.,CASSQDQSGSLSTNEKLFF,TGCGCCAGCAGCCAAGATCAATCGGGATCCCTTTCAACTAATGAAAAACTGTTTTTT
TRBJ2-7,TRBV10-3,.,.,CAISDGRRGIAYEQYF,TGTGCCATCAGTGATGGGCGTAGAGGGATCGCCTACGAGCAGTACTTC